This TCR beta chain was profiled in a study of identifying expanded T cells in peripheral blood. General study results and limits: Differentially abundant clones: about 1.2 between replicates, about 15 at two to three weeks, approximately 19 at four.

As concerns this clone: Its cognate antigen is unknown.

During the collection period, no donor immune events like infections were recorded. This CDR3 has 16 amino acids. With 5 bases clipped from V and 2 bases from J, the junction kept 4 bases outside the gene matches. Looked up from germline, CDR1 is SEHNR and CDR2 is FQNEAQ (reference sequence). Measured with immunoSEQ multiplex PCR; TCRdb has only the in-frame clones, and not every one. The sample contains 100,000 to 150,000 clones, about 86% of which appear only once. The gene calls are TRBV7-9 and TRBJ1-6, with 9 bases aligning to TRBD1. Sequenced input: blood. The origin of this receptor is a person aged 18 to 75 in good health. CDR3 amino acids: CASSRDRGTYNSPLHF. The CDR3 DNA reads as TGTGCCAGCAGCAGAGACAGGGGGACCTATAATTCACCCCTCCACTTT.